This is a list of T cell receptor beta chains from one sample in a study of T cell changes during pregnancy in multiple sclerosis. The protocol was immunoSEQ multiplex PCR, while the TCRdb copy is restricted to in-frame clones and leaves out a portion. This sample yields 30,000 to 45,000 clones, of which more than 85% are seen a single time; about 0.45% belongs to the top ten. The source was CD4+ T cells from peripheral blood mononuclear cells, collected in the third trimester of pregnancy. The source of these receptors is a female donor in good health, enrolled as a control in a pregnancy study. CDR3s include the opening cysteine and the closing phenylalanine or tryptophan. The D gene is left open where the match is weak. Rows give clone size only sometimes, using once, few, many, or a class for an expanded clone.

j_call: TRBJ1-1
d_call: NA
v_call: TRBV7-3
clone_size: NA
cdr3_nt: TGTGCCAGCAGCCCGGGGGACGGCCGCACTGAAGCTTTCTTT
cdr3_aa: CASSPGDGRTEAFF

j_call: TRBJ1-5
d_call: NA
v_call: TRBV4-2
clone_size: NA
cdr3_nt: TGTGCCAGCAGCCAAGATGGACAGCCCAATCAGCCCCAGCATTTT
cdr3_aa: CASSQDGQPNQPQHF

j_call: TRBJ2-1
d_call: TRBD1
v_call: TRBV6-1
clone_size: NA
cdr3_nt: TGTGCCAGCAGTGCAGACAGGGGCTACAATGAGCAGTTCTTC
cdr3_aa: CASSADRGYNEQFF

j_call: TRBJ2-1
d_call: NA
v_call: TRBV10-2
clone_size: NA
cdr3_nt: TGCGCCAGCCGTTCCGGAGGGATCTCCTACAATGAGCAGTTCTTC
cdr3_aa: CASRSGGISYNEQFF

j_call: TRBJ1-1
d_call: NA
v_call: TRBV29-1
clone_size: NA
cdr3_nt: TGCAGCGTTGAAGATCTAGGGGCGAACACTGAAGCTTTCTTT
cdr3_aa: CSVEDLGANTEAFF

j_call: TRBJ2-3
d_call: TRBD2
v_call: TRBV2
clone_size: NA
cdr3_nt: TGTGCCAGCAGAAGAAGGACTAGAAACACAGATACGCAGTATTTT
cdr3_aa: CASRRRTRNTDTQYF

j_call: TRBJ2-1
d_call: NA
v_call: TRBV19
clone_size: NA
cdr3_nt: TGTGCCAGTAGTATTGAGGGCTTCTCCTACAATGAGCAGTTCTTC
cdr3_aa: CASSIEGFSYNEQFF

j_call: TRBJ2-5
d_call: TRBD1
v_call: TRBV9
clone_size: NA
cdr3_nt: TGTGCCAGCAGCGGAAGGGGGACAGGGCCTCAAGAGACCCAGTACTTC
cdr3_aa: CASSGRGTGPQETQYF

j_call: TRBJ2-2
d_call: TRBD2
v_call: TRBV6-4
clone_size: NA
cdr3_nt: TGTGCCAGCAGTGACTCCGGGACTAGATGGAACACCGGGGAGCTGTTTTTT
cdr3_aa: CASSDSGTRWNTGELFF

j_call: TRBJ2-1
d_call: TRBD1
v_call: TRBV4-2
clone_size: NA
cdr3_nt: TGTGCCAGCAGCAAGTCCCGGGACAGGGGCGGTGAGCAGTTCTTC
cdr3_aa: CASSKSRDRGGEQFF

j_call: TRBJ1-1
d_call: NA
v_call: TRBV28
clone_size: NA
cdr3_nt: TGTGCCAGCAGCATCACACAGAACACTGAAGCTTTCTTT
cdr3_aa: CASSITQNTEAFF

j_call: TRBJ2-7
d_call: NA
v_call: TRBV5-4
clone_size: NA
cdr3_nt: TGTGCCAGCAGCAGGAGGACGGGAGACTCCTACGAGCAGTACTTC
cdr3_aa: CASSRRTGDSYEQYF

j_call: TRBJ2-5
d_call: TRBD2
v_call: TRBV4-2
clone_size: NA
cdr3_nt: TGTGCCAGCAGCCAGGACGCCCGGAGCGGGGGGGCGAAGACCCAGTACTTC
cdr3_aa: CASSQDARSGGAKTQYF

j_call: TRBJ2-2
d_call: TRBD1
v_call: TRBV6-1
clone_size: NA
cdr3_nt: TGTGCCAGCAGTGAAGCGCGAGGGGGGACAGGGGATTCCGGGGAGCTGTTTTTT
cdr3_aa: CASSEARGGTGDSGELFF

j_call: TRBJ2-2
d_call: TRBD1
v_call: TRBV7-2
clone_size: NA
cdr3_nt: TGTGCCAGCAGCCCGCTTGGACAGGGGATCGTCGGCGGGGAGCTGTTTTTT
cdr3_aa: CASSPLGQGIVGGELFF

j_call: TRBJ1-6
d_call: NA
v_call: TRBV28
clone_size: NA
cdr3_nt: TGTGCCAGCAGAGGCGCAGGCCCCTATAATTCACCCCTCCACTTT
cdr3_aa: CASRGAGPYNSPLHF

j_call: TRBJ2-2
d_call: NA
v_call: TRBV7-2
clone_size: NA
cdr3_nt: TGTGCCAGCAGCTCCCCAGGCCCCGGGGAGCTGTTTTTT
cdr3_aa: CASSSPGPGELFF

j_call: TRBJ1-1
d_call: NA
v_call: TRBV6-5
clone_size: NA
cdr3_nt: TGTGCCAGCAGCCAGTCAGGGCGTACTGAAGCTTTCTTT
cdr3_aa: CASSQSGRTEAFF

j_call: TRBJ2-5
d_call: TRBD1
v_call: TRBV9
clone_size: NA
cdr3_nt: TGTGCCAGCAGCGTAAGGACAGGGGGACAAGAGACCCAGTACTTC
cdr3_aa: CASSVRTGGQETQYF

j_call: TRBJ1-4
d_call: NA
v_call: TRBV7-2
clone_size: NA
cdr3_nt: TGTGCCAGCAGCTTAGGAGGCCCTGGTGAAAAACTGTTTTTT
cdr3_aa: CASSLGGPGEKLFF

j_call: TRBJ1-2
d_call: TRBD1
v_call: TRBV16
clone_size: NA
cdr3_nt: TGTGCCAGCAGCCCCAGACAGGGGTTATCCTATGGCTACACCTTC
cdr3_aa: CASSPRQGLSYGYTF

j_call: TRBJ1-1
d_call: NA
v_call: TRBV30
clone_size: NA
cdr3_nt: TGTGCCTGGAGTGTAAGAGGGTGGGGGAACACTGAAGCTTTCTTT
cdr3_aa: CAWSVRGWGNTEAFF

j_call: TRBJ1-2
d_call: NA
v_call: TRBV2
clone_size: NA
cdr3_nt: TGTGCCAGCAGTGGGGAGGGGGGCAGGGCGTTTGGAAACTATGGCTACACCTTC
cdr3_aa: CASSGEGGRAFGNYGYTF

j_call: TRBJ1-2
d_call: TRBD1
v_call: TRBV7-9
clone_size: NA
cdr3_nt: TGTGCCAGCAGCGGCAGCGGGACAGGGGGTGGCTACACCTTC
cdr3_aa: CASSGSGTGGGYTF

j_call: TRBJ2-5
d_call: TRBD2
v_call: TRBV15
clone_size: once
cdr3_nt: TGTGCCACCAGCAGTAAGGTGTCGGCATTCGCGGGGGGGCCGAAGACCCAGTACTTC
cdr3_aa: CATSSKVSAFAGGPKTQYF

j_call: TRBJ1-2
d_call: NA
v_call: TRBV15
clone_size: NA
cdr3_nt: TGTGCCACCAGCAGGCAGGGAGGAGGTGGTGGCTACACCTTC
cdr3_aa: CATSRQGGGGGYTF

j_call: TRBJ1-1
d_call: TRBD1
v_call: TRBV18
clone_size: NA
cdr3_nt: TGTGCCAGCTCATCCTACAGGGGCGAGAACACTGAAGCTTTCTTT
cdr3_aa: CASSSYRGENTEAFF

j_call: TRBJ2-1
d_call: TRBD2
v_call: TRBV4-3
clone_size: NA
cdr3_nt: TGCGCCAGCAGCCAGCAACTAGCGGGGGTTTACAATGAGCAGTTCTTC
cdr3_aa: CASSQQLAGVYNEQFF

j_call: TRBJ2-5
d_call: TRBD2
v_call: TRBV7-2
clone_size: NA
cdr3_nt: TGTGCCAGCAGAACGGGACTAGCGGGGGGACTCCAAGAGACCCAGTACTTC
cdr3_aa: CASRTGLAGGLQETQYF

j_call: TRBJ1-6
d_call: NA
v_call: TRBV28
clone_size: NA
cdr3_nt: TGTGCCAGCACCAAAAGCCCAGGGAATTCACCCCTCCACTTT
cdr3_aa: CASTKSPGNSPLHF

j_call: TRBJ1-4
d_call: NA
v_call: TRBV6-5
clone_size: NA
cdr3_nt: TGTGCCAGCAGCCCACCAGGTGGTGAAAAACTGTTTTTT
cdr3_aa: CASSPPGGEKLFF

j_call: TRBJ2-1
d_call: TRBD1
v_call: TRBV5-8
clone_size: once
cdr3_nt: TGTGCCAGCAGCCGGGCCTTCGGGACAGTCTACAATGAGCAGTTCTTC
cdr3_aa: CASSRAFGTVYNEQFF

j_call: TRBJ2-4
d_call: NA
v_call: TRBV2
clone_size: NA
cdr3_nt: TGTGCCAGCAGTGAATTGAGCCCCAACATTCAGTACTTC
cdr3_aa: CASSELSPNIQYF

j_call: TRBJ1-5
d_call: NA
v_call: TRBV6-5
clone_size: NA
cdr3_nt: TGTGCCAGCAGCATTGACAGGAACAACAATCAGCCCCAGCATTTT
cdr3_aa: CASSIDRNNNQPQHF

j_call: TRBJ1-2
d_call: TRBD1
v_call: TRBV7-2
clone_size: NA
cdr3_nt: TGTGCCAGCAGCTTCAAACAGGGGGTTAACTATGGCTACACCTTC
cdr3_aa: CASSFKQGVNYGYTF

j_call: TRBJ1-3
d_call: NA
v_call: TRBV27
clone_size: NA
cdr3_nt: TGTGCCAGCAGTACCAGACAGAGAAACACCATATATTTT
cdr3_aa: CASSTRQRNTIYF

j_call: TRBJ2-5
d_call: TRBD1
v_call: TRBV19
clone_size: NA
cdr3_nt: TGTGCCAGTAGTGGTGGACAGGTCGCCAGGGAGACCCAGTACTTC
cdr3_aa: CASSGGQVARETQYF

j_call: TRBJ1-5
d_call: NA
v_call: TRBV7-2
clone_size: NA
cdr3_nt: TGTGCCAGCAGCTTATTCCGGCAGGTTTATCAGCCCCAGCATTTT
cdr3_aa: CASSLFRQVYQPQHF

j_call: TRBJ2-3
d_call: NA
v_call: TRBV7-2
clone_size: NA
cdr3_nt: TGTGCCAGCAGCTCTACCTTTAGTACAGATACGCAGTATTTT
cdr3_aa: CASSSTFSTDTQYF

j_call: TRBJ2-2
d_call: NA
v_call: TRBV14
clone_size: NA
cdr3_nt: TGTGCCAGCAGCCCCTGGGCTACCGGGGAGCTGTTTTTT
cdr3_aa: CASSPWATGELFF

j_call: TRBJ1-2
d_call: TRBD1
v_call: TRBV29-1
clone_size: NA
cdr3_nt: TGCAGCGTAGCTGACAGGGTGGACTATGGCTACACCTTC
cdr3_aa: CSVADRVDYGYTF

j_call: TRBJ2-7
d_call: NA
v_call: TRBV25-1
clone_size: NA
cdr3_nt: TGTGCCAGCAGTGAATTGGGAGGCCTCTACGAGCAGTACTTC
cdr3_aa: CASSELGGLYEQYF

j_call: TRBJ1-2
d_call: TRBD1
v_call: TRBV28
clone_size: NA
cdr3_nt: TGTGCCAGCAGTTTATTGGGGACAGGATATAACTATGGCTACACCTTC
cdr3_aa: CASSLLGTGYNYGYTF

j_call: TRBJ1-2
d_call: NA
v_call: TRBV11-2
clone_size: NA
cdr3_nt: TGTGCCAGCAGCTTAGTTTCTATGCAGGGAGGCGGCTACACCTTC
cdr3_aa: CASSLVSMQGGGYTF

j_call: TRBJ1-1
d_call: TRBD1
v_call: TRBV7-9
clone_size: NA
cdr3_nt: TGTGCCAGCAGCCCAGGGACAGCTTACACTGAAGCTTTCTTT
cdr3_aa: CASSPGTAYTEAFF

j_call: TRBJ1-4
d_call: NA
v_call: TRBV7-8
clone_size: NA
cdr3_nt: TGTGCCAGCAGCGGGCAGGTCCTTAATGAAAAACTGTTTTTT
cdr3_aa: CASSGQVLNEKLFF

j_call: TRBJ1-2
d_call: NA
v_call: TRBV19
clone_size: NA
cdr3_nt: TGTGCCAGTAGCTACAGGGCTGGGAGTGGCTACACCTTC
cdr3_aa: CASSYRAGSGYTF

j_call: TRBJ2-3
d_call: TRBD1
v_call: TRBV18
clone_size: once
cdr3_nt: TGTGCCAGCTCACCCCCAGGGGGCCACACAGATACGCAGTATTTT
cdr3_aa: CASSPPGGHTDTQYF

j_call: TRBJ2-1
d_call: TRBD1
v_call: TRBV7-3
clone_size: NA
cdr3_nt: TGTGCCAGCAGCCCCGGACAGGGTTTGAGCAATGAGCAGTTCTTC
cdr3_aa: CASSPGQGLSNEQFF

j_call: TRBJ2-1
d_call: TRBD2
v_call: TRBV4-1
clone_size: once
cdr3_nt: TGCGCCAGCAGCCCAGCGGGGGCCTTTAATTCTTACAATGAGCAGTTCTTC
cdr3_aa: CASSPAGAFNSYNEQFF

j_call: TRBJ1-5
d_call: NA
v_call: TRBV6-6
clone_size: NA
cdr3_nt: TGTGCCTCCCGAGGAAATCAGCCCCAGCATTTT
cdr3_aa: CASRGNQPQHF

j_call: TRBJ1-5
d_call: TRBD1
v_call: TRBV7-9
clone_size: NA
cdr3_nt: TGTGCCAGCAGCCCGGACAGGGGAAAGCAGCCCCAGCATTTT
cdr3_aa: CASSPDRGKQPQHF

j_call: TRBJ2-7
d_call: NA
v_call: TRBV7-8
clone_size: NA
cdr3_nt: TGTGCCAGCAGCTTGGCAGGGAGGATAAGCGAGCAGTACTTC
cdr3_aa: CASSLAGRISEQYF

j_call: TRBJ2-1
d_call: NA
v_call: TRBV5-6
clone_size: NA
cdr3_nt: TGTGCCAGCAGCTTTCTCCGCAATGAGCAGTTCTTC
cdr3_aa: CASSFLRNEQFF

j_call: TRBJ1-2
d_call: TRBD1
v_call: TRBV29-1
clone_size: NA
cdr3_nt: TGCAGCGTTGTCAGGGGGGCTAACTATGGCTACACCTTC
cdr3_aa: CSVVRGANYGYTF

j_call: TRBJ2-1
d_call: TRBD2
v_call: TRBV30
clone_size: NA
cdr3_nt: TGTGCCTGGAGGCCCCGGGGAGCGGGGGGGTACAATGAGCAGTTCTTC
cdr3_aa: CAWRPRGAGGYNEQFF

j_call: TRBJ1-1
d_call: TRBD1
v_call: TRBV7-2
clone_size: NA
cdr3_nt: TGTGCCAGCAGCTTTCAGGGGGTGGGGACTGAAGCTTTCTTT
cdr3_aa: CASSFQGVGTEAFF

j_call: TRBJ2-1
d_call: TRBD1
v_call: TRBV28
clone_size: once
cdr3_nt: TGTGCCAGCAGCCCCTCCGGGACAGGGGTTTCCAATGAGCAGTTCTTC
cdr3_aa: CASSPSGTGVSNEQFF

j_call: TRBJ2-5
d_call: TRBD2
v_call: TRBV5-1
clone_size: NA
cdr3_nt: TGCGCCAGCAGCAGAATGGGACTAGCGGGGGCGCAAGAGACCCAGTACTTC
cdr3_aa: CASSRMGLAGAQETQYF

j_call: TRBJ1-6
d_call: NA
v_call: TRBV9
clone_size: NA
cdr3_nt: TGTGCCAGCAGCGGGTTACCTACACAGAGTTCACCCCTCCACTTT
cdr3_aa: CASSGLPTQSSPLHF